This TCR beta chain is from a study of T cell responses to AZD1222 COVID-19 vaccine (dated by TCRdb to the early 2020s). Broadly, across the study: AZD1222 recipients with second doses at about 4 weeks or about 12 weeks were pooled, because spike-specific TCR depth and breadth did not differ between schedules. A total of 240 or so trial participants underwent TCR sequencing, of whom 207 had received two doses of AZD1222 and around 26 had received two doses of the MenACWY control vaccine. Trial participants were enrolled into age subgroups of 18-55, 56-69 and 70-plus years, which contained about 160, 30 and 59 TCR-sequenced participants, respectively.

Here is what the overall study found, with its caveats: Because no day 14 peak-response samples were available, the repertoires could be characterized only after the peak T cell response. Vaccine-associated CD4 TCRs spanned the whole spike protein, with dominant responses in regions 160-218 and 743-854. A significant rise in spike-specific TCR breadth and depth was observed after two AZD1222 doses relative to day 0 and relative to MenACWY recipients. Participants were mostly white British and included more females than males, and it was suggested by the authors that clonal diversity may have been underestimated. In the small 56-69-year group, the increase in depth fell short of significance, most likely because of low power. Reportedly, almost half of the unique spike-specific TCRs recognized epitopes lying outside the regions that are mutated in the B.1.351 and B.1.1.7 variants. Conclusions about previously exposed vaccinees were limited because only five to seven AZD1222 recipients were SARS-CoV-2 seropositive at baseline.

Read against the paper, the sample's time point label means: baseline before first vaccination. Vaccinee samples came from UK trials COV001 and COV002, including a single-blind randomized controlled phase 2/3 trial of AZD1222 (ChAdOx1 nCoV-19) in healthy adults. Trial participant PBMC samples were collected at day 0 and day 28 after the second dose for TCRbeta chain sequencing. The CDR3 regions of human TCRbeta chains were analyzed by immunosequencing. The original pipeline was this. Repertoire TCRs were matched against a reference library of SARS-CoV-2-specific TCRs generated with the MIRA antigen-specificity platform. Breadth was defined as the fraction of unique TCRs that were SARS-CoV-2-associated. Depth was defined as the fraction of total T cells that were SARS-CoV-2-associated. Using the MIRA data, every spike-specific TCR was mapped to the spike region that the TCR reacted to and assigned to either a CD4 or a CD8 class. Log10-transformed breadth and depth values were compared by one-way ANOVA with Sidak's multiple comparisons tests. The table comes from immuneACCESS by way of TCRdb, which keeps in-frame sequences with V and J called. Part of the clones is missing from these tables; in studies checked, under half for an unresolved V gene and the rest for unknown reasons. The V and J calls and clone size are taken from that table; D and trimming were inferred from the DNA. The sample table lists about 190,000 clones, just over 90% of them with a count of one. The biggest ten clones account for roughly 0.99% of the sample.

Worth noting for this clone: No antigen is known for it. No base qualities exist here, and no much larger clone lies one base off it.

Sequences were derived from peripheral blood, sampled on day 0 of AZD1222 vaccination. The sequence came from an adult in good health.

The DNA is TGTGCCAGCAGCTGGGGGAGCTCCTACGAGCAGTACTTC. Its translation reads: CASSWGSSYEQYF. The sequence is built from TRBV7-2 and TRBJ2-7; the D region may be TRBD1 or TRBD2, each matching 5 bases equally. From the cysteine through the phenylalanine, the CDR3 covers 13 amino acids. CDR3 DNA only is kept here, 39 bases in frame from base 1. From a lookup of the germline V gene, CDR1 and CDR2 are SGHTA and FQGNSA. V loses 4 bases of germline sequence and J loses 0 bases, and the interval between the two ends is 7 bases.